The clone carrying this T cell receptor beta chain came up a few times. This record comes from a study of blood T cell repertoires in COVID-19. Overall study context: Both acute and convalescent COVID-19 samples were obtained from the United States, Italy and Spain. PBMCs, B-cell-depleted T cells, or T cells provided the cDNA or gDNA that made up the material.

Per germline, CDR1 SGHTS and CDR2 YDEGEE. Deletions cut 0 bases from V and 1 base from J, with 13 bases between. CDR3 length: 16 amino acids. Participant ages covered about 18 to 100 years across 24 US areas. The data were produced by immunoSEQ multiplex PCR, yet TCRdb's version contains in-frame clones alone and is incomplete. This table has around 280,000 clones, around 90% appearing once. This receptor was taken from a woman in her 40s who had recovered from COVID-19. The sample consisted of PBMCs or T cells enriched from blood (not recorded which). The chain is built from TRBV5-8 and TRBJ1-2, with D perhaps matching TRBD1 (5 bases). The DNA of the CDR3 is TGTGCCAGCAGCTTGGGGGGCCCTCAACTTAACTATGGCTACACCTTC. Translation: CASSLGGPQLNYGYTF. The full variable domain, in which reference TRBV5-8 and TRBJ1-2 provide the parts outside the CDR3, is EAGVTQSPTHLIKTRGQQATLRCSPISGHTSVYWYQQALGLGLQFLLWYDEGEERNRGNFPPRFSGRQFPNYSSELNVNALELEDSALYLCASSLGGPQLNYGYTFGSGTRLTVV.